Each of the 4 T cell receptor beta chains below was sequenced from the same sample in a study of long-term antiretroviral therapy in people with HIV. Version v3.0 of the immunoSEQ assay ran at survey level. Sequencing was performed with immunoSEQ multiplex PCR; in TCRdb, only in-frame clones are kept and a portion is missing. This sample has about 36,000 clones, with approximately 80% found just once. Sequencing was performed on unsorted PBMCs, taken 3.4 years after starting antiretroviral therapy. The receptors shown here come from a young man with HIV.

The CDR3 DNA reads as TGTGCCAGCACACCAGGGGGAGAAAAACTGTTTTTT. It yields the protein CASTPGGEKLFF. This sequence joins TRBV25-1 and TRBJ1-4, with 7 nucleotides matching TRBD1. The CDR3 spans 12 residues. J was trimmed by 8 bases and V by 7 bases; bases with no gene match: 4. Germline-derived CDR1 and CDR2 are MGHDK and SYGVNS.

V gene TRBV27 combines with J gene TRBJ2-1; D is unresolved. Germline V gives CDR1 MNHEY, CDR2 SMNVEV (reference sequence). The germline V and J ends were trimmed by 4 bases and 7 bases, with 11 bases remaining between them. This CDR3 contains 13 residues. The CDR3 DNA reads TGTGCCAGCAGTTCCCAAATGGAGAATGAGCAGTTCTTC. It yields the protein CASSSQMENEQFF.

This clone came up a few times. The gene calls are TRBV11-3 and TRBJ2-3; 7 positions agree with TRBD2. V was pared by 5 bases and J by 5 bases, with 7 bases of the junction left unmatched. Germline V CDR1 and CDR2: SGHNT, YENEEA. This CDR3 region has 14 residues. Written as DNA, the CDR3 is TGTGCCAGCAGCGCTGGGGGGGTAGGAGATACGCAGTATTTT. Translated: CASSAGGVGDTQYF.

The chain recombines TRBV10-3 with TRBJ2-3; 9 bases agree with TRBD2. The germline gives CDR1 ENHRY, CDR2 SYGVKD. V gave up 4 bases and J gave up 0 bases; unmatched junction bases: 2. This CDR3 region has 15 residues. For the CDR3, the DNA is TGTGCCATCAGTGTAGCGGGAGTAAGCACAGATACGCAGTATTTT. This sequence encodes CAISVAGVSTDTQYF.